Listed below are T cell receptor beta chains from one sample, sequenced in a study of CD8 T cells in Susac syndrome. One entry per CDR3 protein results from TCRdb running MiXCR on the immunoSEQ multiplex PCR reads. The sample consists of about 190,000 distinct CDR3 sequences, nearly 97% of them appearing once. Sequencing input: CD4+ T cells from PBMCs. These receptors were obtained from a human donor with Susac syndrome. Both conserved end residues are part of each CDR3. The order of the fields is V gene, clone size, J gene, D gene, CDR3 protein, CDR3 DNA. D genes are given only for firm matches. The listing skips clone size in some rows; elsewhere it reads once, few, many or a size class.

V: TRBV3-1
size: once
J: TRBJ1-6
D: TRBD1
CDR3: CASSQDLAGGNSPLHF
DNA: TGTGCCAGCAGCCAAGACCTGGCAGGGGGTAATTCACCCCTCCACTTT

V: TRBV2
size: -
J: TRBJ2-1
D: -
CDR3: CASRDRSNEQFF
DNA: TGTGCCAGCAGGGACAGATCCAATGAGCAGTTCTTC

V: TRBV20-1
size: once
J: TRBJ2-1
D: TRBD2
CDR3: CSARKIAGGREQFF
DNA: TGCAGTGCTAGAAAGATAGCGGGGGGGCGGGAGCAGTTCTTC

V: TRBV24-1
size: -
J: TRBJ2-6
D: -
CDR3: CATSKGGSGANVLTF
DNA: TGTGCCACCAGCAAAGGGGGGTCTGGGGCCAACGTCCTGACTTTC

V: TRBV30
size: -
J: TRBJ1-1
D: -
CDR3: CAWRQRGRMTEAFF
DNA: TGTGCCTGGAGACAGAGGGGCAGGATGACTGAAGCTTTCTTT

V: TRBV9
size: -
J: TRBJ2-7
D: -
CDR3: CASSPRDTYSYEQYF
DNA: TGTGCCAGCAGCCCTCGGGACACCTACTCCTACGAGCAGTACTTC

V: TRBV6-5
size: -
J: TRBJ2-5
D: -
CDR3: CATGGVAQETQYF
DNA: TGTGCCACTGGAGGTGTAGCGCAAGAGACCCAGTACTTC

V: TRBV7-6
size: once
J: TRBJ2-6
D: -
CDR3: CASSHGFPGANVLTF
DNA: TGTGCCAGCAGTCACGGATTCCCTGGGGCCAACGTCCTGACTTTC

V: TRBV3-1
size: -
J: TRBJ1-1
D: -
CDR3: CASSQGIPAFF
DNA: TGTGCCAGCAGCCAAGGGATTCCGGCTTTCTTT

V: TRBV30
size: -
J: TRBJ2-7
D: -
CDR3: CAWSVLLGVSYEQYF
DNA: TGTGCCTGGAGTGTCCTCCTAGGCGTCTCCTACGAGCAGTACTTC

V: TRBV5-1
size: -
J: TRBJ2-3
D: TRBD2
CDR3: CASSPQTSGVFPDTQYF
DNA: TGCGCCAGCAGCCCCCAGACTAGCGGGGTATTTCCAGATACGCAGTATTTT

V: TRBV4-1
size: -
J: TRBJ1-6
D: -
CDR3: CASSQRDGSLSYNSPLHF
DNA: TGCGCCAGCAGCCAAAGGGATGGGAGTCTCTCCTATAATTCACCCCTCCACTTT

V: TRBV6-2/TRBV6-3
size: -
J: TRBJ1-1
D: -
CDR3: CASSSHPPVPAFF
DNA: TGTGCCAGCAGTTCACACCCACCAGTTCCCGCTTTCTTT

V: TRBV10-3
size: -
J: TRBJ2-2
D: -
CDR3: CAIRDVTGELFF
DNA: TGTGCCATCAGGGACGTCACCGGGGAGCTGTTTTTT

V: TRBV30
size: -
J: TRBJ2-5
D: TRBD1
CDR3: CARTRGGEGPETQYF
DNA: TGTGCCCGGACGAGAGGGGGCGAGGGCCCAGAGACCCAGTACTTC

V: TRBV18
size: -
J: TRBJ2-2
D: -
CDR3: CASSPLSGTGELFF
DNA: TGTGCCAGCTCACCACTCAGCGGAACCGGGGAGCTGTTTTTT

V: TRBV12-3/TRBV12-4
size: few
J: TRBJ2-7
D: -
CDR3: CASSLRQGYEQYF
DNA: TGTGCCAGCAGTTTAAGGCAGGGCTACGAGCAGTACTTC

V: TRBV18
size: once
J: TRBJ1-5
D: TRBD1
CDR3: CASSPGGNGQPQHF
DNA: TGTGCCAGCTCTCCAGGGGGGAATGGCCAGCCCCAGCATTTT

V: TRBV5-1
size: -
J: TRBJ2-5
D: -
CDR3: CASSTGPQGTQYF
DNA: TGCGCCAGCAGCACCGGACCCCAGGGGACCCAGTACTTC

V: TRBV19
size: once
J: TRBJ1-5
D: TRBD1
CDR3: CASRGQSINQPQHF
DNA: TGTGCCAGTCGGGGACAGAGCATAAATCAGCCCCAGCATTTT

V: TRBV9
size: -
J: TRBJ2-1
D: TRBD1
CDR3: CASSVAEGALSEQFF
DNA: TGTGCCAGCAGCGTAGCTGAGGGGGCCCTGAGTGAGCAGTTCTTC

V: TRBV5-4
size: -
J: TRBJ2-7
D: TRBD1
CDR3: CASSTRTGVFSYEQYF
DNA: TGTGCCAGCAGCACTAGGACAGGGGTTTTCTCCTACGAGCAGTACTTC

V: TRBV5-4
size: -
J: TRBJ1-2
D: -
CDR3: CASSSQGIQGYTF
DNA: TGTGCCAGCAGCTCACAGGGAATACAGGGCTACACCTTC

V: TRBV11-2
size: -
J: TRBJ2-2
D: TRBD1
CDR3: CASSPNRGSGGELFF
DNA: TGTGCCAGCAGCCCAAACAGGGGGTCCGGCGGGGAGCTGTTTTTT

V: TRBV2
size: -
J: TRBJ2-5
D: -
CDR3: CASSEATFQETQYF
DNA: TGTGCCAGCAGTGAAGCGACTTTCCAAGAGACCCAGTACTTC

V: TRBV3-1
size: -
J: TRBJ2-4
D: TRBD2
CDR3: CASSQDSSGGPWNIQYF
DNA: TGTGCCAGCAGCCAAGATAGTAGCGGGGGGCCTTGGAACATTCAGTACTTC

V: TRBV27
size: -
J: TRBJ2-7
D: -
CDR3: CASSGTPYEQYF
DNA: TGTGCCAGCAGTGGGACCCCCTACGAGCAGTACTTC

V: TRBV29-1
size: -
J: TRBJ2-7
D: TRBD1
CDR3: CSVALSRGTAYEQYF
DNA: TGCAGCGTTGCCCTCAGCAGGGGGACAGCGTACGAGCAGTACTTC

V: TRBV20-1
size: -
J: TRBJ1-4
D: -
CDR3: CSASQGLDEKLFF
DNA: TGCAGTGCTAGCCAGGGGCTGGATGAAAAACTGTTTTTT

V: TRBV19
size: -
J: TRBJ1-5
D: -
CDR3: CASTRGGINSNQPQHF
DNA: TGTGCCAGTACCAGAGGGGGGATTAATAGCAATCAGCCCCAGCATTTT

V: TRBV28
size: -
J: TRBJ2-5
D: -
CDR3: CASSSASAAQETQYF
DNA: TGTGCCAGCAGTTCCGCTAGCGCCGCGCAAGAGACCCAGTACTTC

V: TRBV15
size: -
J: TRBJ2-7
D: -
CDR3: CATSRDGPYEQYF
DNA: TGTGCCACCAGCAGAGATGGCCCCTACGAGCAGTACTTC

V: TRBV7-3
size: once
J: TRBJ2-5
D: -
CDR3: CASSLSGKEAQYF
DNA: TGTGCCAGCAGCTTAAGTGGGAAAGAGGCCCAGTACTTC

V: TRBV7-3
size: -
J: TRBJ2-5
D: -
CDR3: CASSSIPQETQYF
DNA: TGTGCCAGCAGCTCCATCCCTCAAGAGACCCAGTACTTC

V: TRBV7-6
size: -
J: TRBJ1-5
D: -
CDR3: CASSRAVGNQPQHF
DNA: TGTGCCAGCAGCCGCGCGGTCGGCAATCAGCCCCAGCATTTT

V: TRBV28
size: -
J: TRBJ2-5
D: -
CDR3: CASRLRGDVTQYF
DNA: TGTGCCAGCAGATTAAGGGGGGATGTGACCCAGTACTTC

V: TRBV20-1
size: -
J: TRBJ2-2
D: TRBD1
CDR3: CSASLGGNTGELFF
DNA: TGCAGTGCTTCCTTAGGGGGCAACACCGGGGAGCTGTTTTTT

V: TRBV4-1
size: -
J: TRBJ1-5
D: -
CDR3: CASSQVGTRFSQPQHF
DNA: TGCGCCAGCAGCCAGGTAGGGACACGTTTCAGTCAGCCCCAGCATTTT

V: TRBV19
size: -
J: TRBJ2-7
D: TRBD1
CDR3: CASQKGDRGREQYF
DNA: TGTGCCAGCCAAAAGGGGGACAGGGGGCGCGAGCAGTACTTC

V: TRBV7-2
size: -
J: TRBJ1-2
D: -
CDR3: CASSIHDYGYTF
DNA: TGTGCCAGCAGCATACACGACTATGGCTACACCTTC

V: TRBV9
size: -
J: TRBJ1-2
D: TRBD1
CDR3: CASSVVGTVGNYGYTF
DNA: TGTGCCAGCAGCGTAGTAGGGACAGTTGGAAACTATGGCTACACCTTC

V: TRBV7-3
size: -
J: TRBJ2-5
D: -
CDR3: CASSLGLTVQETQYF
DNA: TGTGCCAGCAGCTTAGGTTTAACCGTCCAAGAGACCCAGTACTTC

V: TRBV19
size: few
J: TRBJ1-5
D: -
CDR3: CASSIRDQPQHF
DNA: TGTGCCAGTAGTATTCGTGATCAGCCCCAGCATTTT

V: TRBV7-8
size: -
J: TRBJ1-6
D: -
CDR3: CASSRTASYNSPLHF
DNA: TGTGCCAGCAGCCGGACCGCATCCTATAATTCACCCCTCCACTTT

V: TRBV6-6
size: -
J: TRBJ2-3
D: -
CDR3: CATLAPYADTQYF
DNA: TGTGCTACCCTAGCACCGTATGCAGATACGCAGTATTTT

V: TRBV6-1
size: -
J: TRBJ2-2
D: -
CDR3: CASSPGTAHRLGELFF
DNA: TGTGCCAGCAGCCCCGGGACTGCCCACCGCCTCGGGGAGCTGTTTTTT

V: TRBV7-3
size: -
J: TRBJ2-1
D: -
CDR3: CASSLTLGQHNEQFF
DNA: TGTGCCAGCAGCTTAACTCTAGGACAGCACAATGAGCAGTTCTTC

V: TRBV11-1
size: -
J: TRBJ2-1
D: -
CDR3: CASSPRTAYNEQFF
DNA: TGTGCCAGCAGTCCCCGGACAGCCTACAATGAGCAGTTCTTC

V: TRBV20-1
size: -
J: TRBJ2-7
D: -
CDR3: CSARERGRRSEQYF
DNA: TGCAGTGCTAGAGAGCGCGGCCGGAGGTCCGAGCAGTACTTC

V: TRBV5-4
size: -
J: TRBJ2-7
D: TRBD1
CDR3: CASSRTGDIYEQYF
DNA: TGTGCCAGCAGCCGGACAGGGGATATCTACGAGCAGTACTTC

V: TRBV9
size: -
J: TRBJ2-3
D: -
CDR3: CASSVVSSGIDTQYF
DNA: TGTGCCAGCAGCGTAGTTAGCAGCGGAATAGATACGCAGTATTTT